This TCR beta chain appears in the sequencing data of a study of T-cell reconstitution after alpha-beta-depleted transplantation in children. Overall study results and limits: Several hundred expanded graft clones reportedly gave rise to the alpha-beta T cells present about two months after transplant.

This clonotype was seen repeatedly, ten times or more. No antigen is known for it. Unique molecular identifiers were used to barcode this TCRbeta library. TCRdb called the PCR reads again in MiXCR, with one record for every CDR3 protein. The sample has tens of thousands of distinct CDR3 sequences, roughly 5% seen once; the top ten hold 30% to 35%. The length of the CDR3 is 11 residues. The V end lost 5 bases, the J end lost 7 bases, and 5 bases lay between the germline ends. Looked up from germline, CDR1 is SEHNR and CDR2 is FQNEAQ (reference sequence). The chain employs TRBV7-9 and TRBJ1-4, with unresolved D. The clonotype originates from a female patient aged 2 to 10 who had a stem cell transplant for aplastic anemia, so the T cells may come from the graft donor. Source: PBMCs, mostly from graft donor cells, taken 60 days after TCRalphabeta/CD19-depleted stem cell transplant. The CDR3 here is CASSEGEKLFF. CDR3 coding DNA: TGTGCCAGCAGCGAGGGTGAAAAACTGTTTTTT.